These 7 T cell receptor beta chains were all obtained from the same sample, sequenced in a study of blood T cell repertoires in COVID-19. Measured with immunoSEQ multiplex PCR; TCRdb has only the in-frame clones, and not every one. The sample includes 200,000 to 250,000 clones, about 90% of them seen just once. Sequenced material: peripheral blood. Receptors originate from a woman aged 25 to 39 who had recovered from COVID-19.

The rearrangement joins TRBV4-1 to TRBJ1-1; possible D gene TRBD1, 5 bases. This CDR3 is built from 15 residues. The V end lost 1 base, the J end lost 1 base, and 10 bases lay between the germline ends. Germline values: CDR1 MGHRA, CDR2 YSYEKL. CDR3 in amino acids: CASSQVRQSNTEAFF. The CDR3 DNA sequence: TGCGCCAGCAGCCAAGTTAGACAGTCGAACACTGAAGCTTTCTTT.

The chain uses TRBV7-2 and TRBJ1-2; 9 bases line up with TRBD1. Trimming took 5 bases from V and 0 from J; bases not matched to a gene: 10. The germline CDR1 and CDR2 sequences are SGHTA and FQGNSA. The CDR3 is 17 residues long. For the CDR3, the DNA is TGTGCCAGCAGCCGGGACAGGGAGATGATAGCTAACTATGGCTACACCTTC. The encoded protein is CASSRDREMIANYGYTF. The variable domain in full, completed from reference TRBV7-2 and TRBJ1-2, reads GAGVSQSPSNKVTEKGKDVELRCDPISGHTALYWYRQSLGQGLEFLIYFQGNSAPDKSGLPSDRFSAERTGGSVSTLTIQRTQQEDSAVYLCASSRDREMIANYGYTFGSGTRLTVV.

The V gene is TRBV19, the J gene TRBJ1-2; possible D gene TRBD1, 5 bases. Germline CDR1 LNHDA, CDR2 SQIVND (reference sequence). The V gene lost 7 bases and the J gene lost 0 bases, with 15 bases spanning the gap. CDR3 length: 15 residues. The CDR3 loop reads CASKSQGYTNYGYTF. CDR3 nucleotides: TGTGCCAGTAAGTCCCAGGGCTATACTAACTATGGCTACACCTTC.

The chain carries TRBV19 and TRBJ1-6, with 7 bases matching TRBD1. V was clipped by 5 bases and J by 7 bases; unmatched bases: 11. The germline CDR1 and CDR2 sequences are LNHDA and SQIVND (reference sequence). The CDR3 sequence is 16 residues long. For the CDR3, the DNA is TGTGCCAGTAGTTTAGGGGGCGCAATCCAGAATTCACCCCTCCACTTT. Encoded protein: CASSLGGAIQNSPLHF.

The genes are TRBV7-6 and TRBJ2-2; 7 bases match TRBD1. This CDR3 is built from 15 residues. V dropped 5 bases and J dropped 3; count of bases not matched to a gene: 6. Germline V gene data show CDR1 as SGHVS and CDR2 as FNYEAQ. DNA of the CDR3: TGTGCCAGCAGCCCAGACAGGGCGGACACCGGGGAGCTGTTTTTT. Its translation: CASSPDRADTGELFF.

The chain employs TRBV6-6 and TRBJ2-7, with D perhaps TRBD2 (7 bases). The CDR3 consists of 13 residues. Germline CDR1 reads MNHNY; CDR2 reads SVGAGI (reference sequence). Trimming shortened V by 7 bases and J by 5 bases, and 15 bases separated the two germline ends. The CDR3 DNA is TGTGCCAGCAAAGACCGAGGGGGGGACGAGCAGTACTTC. Its protein is CASKDRGGDEQYF.

The chain uses TRBV27 and TRBJ2-7; the D gene is possibly TRBD1 (6 bases). Germline V gene sequence: CDR1 MNHEY, CDR2 SMNVEV (reference sequence). The CDR3 consists of 11 residues. The V end was cut by 6 bases, the J end by 6 bases, with 9 bases between. CDR3 nucleotide sequence: TGTGCCAGCAGACAGGGTGTCGAGCAGTACTTC. It specifies CASRQGVEQYF.